This TCR beta chain was identified in a study of CD8+ T cells in alopecia areata listed by TCRdb under 2018. For the study in its entirety: The treated patients, all with moderate-to-severe alopecia areata, were enrolled in an open-label pilot trial of oral tofacitinib given at 5 to 10 mg twice daily. Tofacitinib was given for 6 to 18 months, followed by 6 months of follow-up off drug to assess delayed response and recurrence. The SALT score, which quantifies the percentage of affected scalp surface area, was used to measure disease severity in treated patients. In both human patients and the C3H/HeJ mouse model, the study applied high-throughput TCRbeta sequencing to look at T cell clonal expansion in alopecia areata. On the human side, TCRbeta sequencing was run on scalp tissue and on sorted CD4+ and CD8+ peripheral blood T cells from healthy controls and from alopecia areata patients with either patchy or totalis/universalis disease. Patients on tofacitinib were biopsied at baseline and after 4 and 24 weeks of treatment, and several of the patients also had a later scalp biopsy. Clonality in the scalp was compared among normal scalp (n=4), patchy alopecia areata scalp (n=8), and alopecia totalis/universalis scalp (n=8). RNA was obtained with the PAXgene miRNA kit for fixed scalp, the miRNeasy kit for PBMCs, and the RNeasy kit for mouse skin. immunoSEQ multiplex PCR using 35 Vbeta forward primers and 13 Jbeta reverse primers was used to amplify TCRbeta CDR3 regions.

Library construction relied on the immunoSEQ multiplex PCR assay. RNA was extracted from all samples and reverse transcribed into cDNA, which served as template for TCR sequencing. SuperScript III was used for first-strand cDNA synthesis, primed with a 2:1 mix of oligo-dT and random hexamers. A synthetic immune receptor repertoire was used to measure amplification bias, and any remaining bias was corrected computationally. The paper's data handling went like this. Raw reads were preprocessed to remove errors, and CDR3 was defined according to IMGT conventions as the region from the conserved cysteine to phenylalanine. Clonality was computed as 1 minus the Shannon entropy, with the entropy normalized by log2 of the number of productive unique TCRs. Whether each scalp clone was CD4 or CD8 was inferred by checking scalp TCRbeta sequences against the CD4 and CD8 repertoires from sorted blood. In its TCRdb copy, this immuneACCESS table keeps in-frame sequences only and misses some clones. Where compared with another copy, unresolved V genes explain less than half of these, and the others have no known cause. V and J calls and clone size are copied from that table; D and trimming were computed from the DNA. The table for this sample lists about 200,000 clones; 60% of them were counted only once. 3% to 3.5% of the sample lies in the top ten.

Note on this clone: Its cognate antigen has yet to be identified. No base quality information exists; no much larger clone differs at one position.

The intended sense of this specimen's time point label: approximately 4 weeks on oral tofacitinib. The sample's treatment or condition label is to be understood as: oral pan-JAK inhibitor, 5-10 mg twice daily. From alopecia areata patients, peripheral blood was collected along with lesional scalp punch biopsies. PBMCs were isolated by density centrifugation and stained for CD3, CD4 and CD8, and CD4+ and CD8+ T cells were sorted on a FACSAria. Looking up the germline V gene yields CDR1 SGHVS and CDR2 FQNEAQ. V gives up 4 bases and J gives up 5 bases, and the segment between their germline ends measures 2 bases. CDR3 length: 10 amino acids, cysteine to phenylalanine. The read is trimmed to its CDR3 DNA, 30 bases read in frame from base 1. Overall study results and their limits: Many expanded lesional clones persisted in scalp and blood during tofacitinib treatment, which may partly explain relapse after stopping treatment. Resident alphabeta T cells in normal human skin are also sequenced, complicating scalp TCR repertoire analysis, unlike mouse skin dominated by gammadelta T cells. Because the treated cohort was small and had only one nonresponder, larger studies are needed to examine links between baseline CD8+ expansion and response. With tofacitinib, both scalp clonality and the number of expanded CD8+ clones among the top 100 scalp clones went down significantly. Shared TCR sequences between patients were less evident than in mice, which may be partly attributable to HLA diversity in the patient population. Compared with normal scalp, lesional scalp had higher clonality and more expanded CD8+ clones, particularly in alopecia totalis/universalis, a pattern that suggests antigenic drive.

This chain is built from TRBV7-8 and TRBJ2-5, with the D gene call left open. The specimen was CD4+ T cells sorted from blood, collected at week 4, from a patient treated with tofacitinib. The TCR sequence derives from a human donor with alopecia areata. The CDR3 sequence is CASSSETQYF. The DNA sequence follows: TGTGCCAGCAGCTCTGAGACCCAGTACTTC.